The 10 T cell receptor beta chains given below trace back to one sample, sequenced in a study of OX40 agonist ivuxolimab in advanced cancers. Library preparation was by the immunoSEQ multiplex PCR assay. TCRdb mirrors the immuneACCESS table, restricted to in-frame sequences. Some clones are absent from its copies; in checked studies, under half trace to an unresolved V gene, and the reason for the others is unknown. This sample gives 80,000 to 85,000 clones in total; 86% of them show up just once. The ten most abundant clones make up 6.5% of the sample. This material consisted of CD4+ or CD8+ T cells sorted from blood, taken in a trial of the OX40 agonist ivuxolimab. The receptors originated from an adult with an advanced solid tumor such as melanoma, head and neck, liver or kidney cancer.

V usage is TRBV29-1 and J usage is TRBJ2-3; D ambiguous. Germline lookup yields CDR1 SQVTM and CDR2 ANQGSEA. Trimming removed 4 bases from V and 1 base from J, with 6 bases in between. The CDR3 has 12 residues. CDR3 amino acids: CSVAPGTDTQYF. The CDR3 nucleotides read TGCAGCGTTGCCCCAGGCACAGATACGCAGTATTTT.

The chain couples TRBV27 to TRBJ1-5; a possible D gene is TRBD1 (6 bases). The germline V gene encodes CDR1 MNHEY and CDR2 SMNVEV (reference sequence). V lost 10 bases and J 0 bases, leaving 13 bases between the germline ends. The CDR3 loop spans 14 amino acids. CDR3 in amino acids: CAIGQFDSNQPQHF. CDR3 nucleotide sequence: TGTGCCATTGGACAGTTCGATAGCAATCAGCCCCAGCATTTT.

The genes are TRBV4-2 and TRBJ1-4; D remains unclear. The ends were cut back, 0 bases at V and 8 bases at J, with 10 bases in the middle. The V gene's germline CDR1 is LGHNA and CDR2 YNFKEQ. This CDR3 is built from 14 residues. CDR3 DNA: TGTGCCAGCAGCCAAGAGGGGTTTCGGGAAAAACTGTTTTTT. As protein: CASSQEGFREKLFF.

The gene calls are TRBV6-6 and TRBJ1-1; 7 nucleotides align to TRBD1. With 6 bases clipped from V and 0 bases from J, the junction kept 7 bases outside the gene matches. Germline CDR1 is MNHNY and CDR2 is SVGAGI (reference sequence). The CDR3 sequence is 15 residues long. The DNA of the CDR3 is TGTGCCAGCAGGTTTCGACAGGGAGTGAACACTGAAGCTTTCTTT. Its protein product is CASRFRQGVNTEAFF.

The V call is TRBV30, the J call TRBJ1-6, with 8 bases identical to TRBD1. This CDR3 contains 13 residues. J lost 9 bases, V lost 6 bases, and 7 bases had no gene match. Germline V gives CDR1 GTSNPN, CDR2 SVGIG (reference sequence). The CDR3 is CACDRGLSSPLHF. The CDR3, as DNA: TGTGCCTGCGACAGGGGACTTAGTTCACCCCTCCACTTT.

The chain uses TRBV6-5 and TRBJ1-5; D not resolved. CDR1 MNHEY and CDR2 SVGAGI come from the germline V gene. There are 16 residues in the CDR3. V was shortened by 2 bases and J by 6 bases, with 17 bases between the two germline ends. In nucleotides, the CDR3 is TGTGCCAGCAGTTACGAAGGGCCCCGAGGAAGTCAGCCCCAGCATTTT. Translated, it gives CASSYEGPRGSQPQHF.

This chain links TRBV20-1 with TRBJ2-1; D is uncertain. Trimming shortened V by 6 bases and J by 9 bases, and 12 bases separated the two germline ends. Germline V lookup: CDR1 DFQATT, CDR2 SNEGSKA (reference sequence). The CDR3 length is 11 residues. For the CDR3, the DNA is TGCAGTGCCTACACCCCGGGTGAGCAGTTCTTC. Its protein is CSAYTPGEQFF.

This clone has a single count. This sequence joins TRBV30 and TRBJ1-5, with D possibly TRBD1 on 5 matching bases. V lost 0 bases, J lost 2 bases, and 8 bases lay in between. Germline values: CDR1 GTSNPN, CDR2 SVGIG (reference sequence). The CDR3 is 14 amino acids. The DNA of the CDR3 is TGTGCCTGGAGTGTGATGGGGGGCAATCAGCCCCAGCATTTT. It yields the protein CAWSVMGGNQPQHF.

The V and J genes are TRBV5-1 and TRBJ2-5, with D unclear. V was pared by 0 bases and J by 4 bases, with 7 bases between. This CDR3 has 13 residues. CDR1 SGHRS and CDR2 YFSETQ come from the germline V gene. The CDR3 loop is CASSLAQPETQYF. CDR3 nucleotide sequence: TGCGCCAGCAGCTTGGCACAGCCAGAGACCCAGTACTTC.

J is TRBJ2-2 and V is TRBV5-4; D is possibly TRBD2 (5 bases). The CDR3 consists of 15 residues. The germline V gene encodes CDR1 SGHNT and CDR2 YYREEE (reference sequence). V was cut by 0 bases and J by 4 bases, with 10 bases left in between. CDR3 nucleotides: TGTGCCAGCAGCTTGGGGGGAGTGGTCACCGGGGAGCTGTTTTTT. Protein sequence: CASSLGGVVTGELFF.